This entry is about one T cell receptor beta chain. The record originates from a study of siplizumab effects on memory and regulatory T cells. The CDR3 covers 13 residues. V lost 3 bases and J lost 0, with 6 bases in between. The germline V gene has CDR1 MGHDK and CDR2 SYGVNS. Libraries were prepared by immunoSEQ multiplex PCR; TCRdb keeps only in-frame clonotypes and omits some of them. The sample yields approximately 70,000 clones, 91% seen once. This receptor was obtained from a human donor in good health. The genes are TRBV25-1 and TRBJ2-7; the D is unclear. Sequences were obtained from CD8+ T cells sorted from blood. CDR3 region: CASSETYSYEQYF. The CDR3 bases are TGTGCCAGCAGTGAGACCTACTCCTACGAGCAGTACTTC.